These 20 T cell receptor beta chains share one sample of origin, sequenced in a study of glioma-infiltrating T cells. TCR alpha and beta CDR3 regions were amplified from RNA using iRepertoire nested multiplex PCR. TCRdb redid the calling of the multiplex PCR reads with MiXCR, one entry per CDR3 protein. The data show 100,000 to 150,000 distinct CDR3 sequences, with approximately 25% seen just once and 13% to 15% held by the top ten. Input material: glioma tissue, nonneoplastic brain tissue, or PBMCs (not recorded which). These receptors were taken from a human donor with low-grade glioma or glioblastoma, undergoing nonglioma brain surgery, or in good health (not recorded which).

This clonotype is labeled as medium-sized (0.01 to 0.1%). The genes are TRBV27 and TRBJ2-1; 12 bases align to TRBD2. From germline, CDR1 is MNHEY and CDR2 SMNVEV (reference sequence). The V segment lost 6 bases and the J segment 8 bases; nucleotides outside the gene matches: 11. The CDR3 consists of 16 residues. CDR3 nucleotides: TGTGCCAGCAGCATAGGACTAGCGGGACCGTTCGATGAGCAGTTCTTC. This gives the protein CASSIGLAGPFDEQFF.

This clonotype was seen more than once but under ten times. The rearrangement uses TRBV19 and TRBJ1-1; D unclear. This CDR3 has 11 residues. Germline CDR1 is LNHDA and CDR2 is SQIVND (reference sequence). V lost 6 bases and J 4 bases, leaving 6 bases between the germline ends. In DNA form, the CDR3 reads TGTGCCAGTAGCCTTGCCACTGAAGCTTTCTTT. Its translation: CASSLATEAFF.

This clonotype showed up many times. The chain employs TRBV4-3 and TRBJ2-7; D is ambiguous. The CDR3 runs to 13 residues. Trimming removed 2 bases at V and 3 bases at J, with 8 bases between. Germline values: CDR1 LGHNA, CDR2 YSLEER. In DNA, the CDR3 is TGCGCCAGCAGCCAAACAGTTCGCTACGAGCAGTACTTC. Residues: CASSQTVRYEQYF.

Comment on this clonotype: With a much larger clone just one base away, this may be a read error. The J gene is TRBJ2-3, the V gene TRBV10-2, with D uncertain. In germline, CDR1 is WSHSY, CDR2 SAAADI. This CDR3 is built from 13 residues. The DNA of the CDR3 is TGTGCCACCCGATCCCGTGTCACAGATACGAAGTATTTT. Amino acid sequence: CATRSRVTDTKYF.

This clonotype was recorded once. One junction end disagrees with the germline gene, perhaps due to a read error. The chain uses TRBV28 and TRBJ2-1; tentative D call: TRBD2 (7 bases). From germline, CDR1 is MDHEN and CDR2 SYDVKM. The CDR3 extends over 15 amino acids. CDR3 amino acids: CARSLGGGRRNEQFF. The CDR3 DNA reads as TGTGCCCGCAGTTTAGGGGGAGGGCGCCGCAATGAGCAGTTCTTC.

This clonotype has at least ten counts. V gene TRBV7-8 combines with J gene TRBJ2-7; no clear D. CDR1 is SGHVS, CDR2 FQNEAQ, per germline. V lost 1 base and J lost 0, with 7 bases in between. The CDR3 length is 14 residues. The CDR3 region is CASSLDGYSYEQYF. The CDR3, as DNA: TGTGCCAGCAGCTTAGACGGGTACTCCTACGAGCAGTACTTC.

Details on this clonotype: A much more abundant neighbour one base away suggests this may be a read error. The V and J genes are TRBV7-3 and TRBJ2-3, with D unclear. The CDR3 extends over 15 amino acids. The germline V gene has CDR1 SGHTA and CDR2 FQGTGA. The CDR3 nucleotides are TGTACCAGCAGCTTCCGCCAGGCGAACACAGATACGCAGTATTTT. Translating it yields CTSSFRQANTDTQYF. The complete variable domain, with remaining parts taken from reference TRBV7-3 and TRBJ2-3, reads GAGVSQTPSNKVTEKGKYVELRCDPISGHTALYWYRQSLGQGPEFLIYFQGTGAADDSGLPNDRFFAVRPEGSVSTLKIQRTERGDSAVYLCTSSFRQANTDTQYFGPGTRLTVL.

Of note for this clonotype: A much larger clone sits a single nucleotide away, making a read error possible. This chain links TRBV12-3 or TRBV12-4 with TRBJ2-7; D ambiguous. Trimming cost V 6 bases and J 0 bases, with 12 bases left between them. This CDR3 comprises 14 residues. Here the CDR3 DNA reads TGTGCCAGCAGCCAGAAGAGTTCCTCCTACGAGCAGTACTTC. Protein: CASSQKSSSYEQYF.

The chain carries TRBV29-1 and TRBJ1-1, with D perhaps TRBD1 (5 bases). V lost 5 bases and J lost 0, with 13 bases in between. In germline, CDR1 is SQVTM, CDR2 ANQGSEA. This CDR3 has 14 residues. As DNA, the CDR3 is TGCAGCGTTAAAGGGGATTTGGTGAACACTGAAGCTTTCTTT. Protein sequence: CSVKGDLVNTEAFF. Full variable domain (rest looked up from reference TRBV29-1 and TRBJ1-1): SAVISQKPSRDICQRGTSLTIQCQVDSQVTMMFWYRQQPGQSLTLIATANQGSEATYESGFVIDKFPISRPNLTFSTLTVSNMSPEDSSIYLCSVKGDLVNTEAFFGQGTRLTVV.

The chain links TRBV7-9 to TRBJ2-5; no reliable D call. The germline V and J ends were trimmed by 4 bases and 2 bases, with 5 bases remaining between them. The CDR3 consists of 12 residues. The germline CDR1 and CDR2 sequences are SEHNR and FQNEAQ (reference sequence). CDR3 region: CASSSTQETQYF. For the CDR3, the DNA is TGTGCCAGCAGCTCCACACAAGAGACCCAGTACTTC.

This clonotype was counted between two and nine times. This sequence joins TRBV3-1 and TRBJ2-2; no firm D call. Trimming stripped 0 bases from V and 13 bases from J, with 12 bases between. Germline V gives CDR1 LGHDT, CDR2 YNNKEL (reference sequence). The CDR3 is 13 residues long. The CDR3 DNA is TGTGCCAGCAGCCAAGATCGGTCGAGTGGGCTGTTTTTT. Its translation: CASSQDRSSGLFF. Filled out from reference TRBV3-1 and TRBJ2-2, the complete variable domain reads DTAVSQTPKYLVTQMGNDKSIKCEQNLGHDTMYWYKQDSKKFLKIMFSYNNKELIINETVPNRFSPKSPDKAHLNLHINSLELGDSAVYFCASSQDRSSGLFFGEGSRLTVL.

There are many counts of this clonotype. V and J are TRBV4-1 and TRBJ1-5; unclear D gene. V lost 1 base and J lost 4, with 8 bases in between. The V gene's germline CDR1 is MGHRA and CDR2 YSYEKL. CDR3 length: 14 residues. The CDR3 here is CASSQVEGNQPQHF. DNA of the CDR3: TGCGCCAGCAGCCAAGTTGAAGGTAATCAGCCCCAGCATTTT.

A single count supports this clonotype. Mismatch with germline at one junction end may stem from a read error. The chain combines TRBV29-1 with TRBJ2-1; the D gene is possibly TRBD2 (6 bases). CDR3 size: 12 residues. CDR1 is SQVTM and CDR2 is ANQGSEA in the germline V gene. The CDR3 DNA reads TGCAGCAGTGGCCGGGGGAACAATGGGCAGTTCTTC. Protein sequence: CSSGRGNNGQFF.

This clonotype was observed a single time. One end of the junction varies from germline; a read error may be responsible. The V and J genes are TRBV6-1 and TRBJ2-5; D assignment may be TRBD1 or TRBD2 (5 bases each). The CDR3 consists of 14 residues. Per germline, CDR1 MNHNS and CDR2 SASEGT. CDR3 sequence (DNA): TGTGCCAGCAGGCGGGCCGACAGACGAGAGACTCAGTACTTC. This sequence encodes CASRRADRRETQYF.

This clonotype was observed at least ten times. The gene calls are TRBV7-2 and TRBJ2-5; no clear D gene. Trimming left V 0 bases short and J 3 bases short, with 5 bases between. CDR3 length: 13 residues. Germline lookup yields CDR1 SGHTA and CDR2 FQGNSA. The CDR3 DNA reads TGTGCCAGCAGCTTAGCGGACGAAGAGACCCAGTACTTC. This gives the protein CASSLADEETQYF.

The sample holds many counts of this clonotype. The chain joins TRBV6-4 to TRBJ2-1; TRBD2 matches at 12 bases. Per the germline V gene, CDR1 is MRHNA and CDR2 is SNTAGT. The J segment lost 4 bases and the V segment lost 0 bases, leaving 4 bases of the junction unmatched. The CDR3 spans 17 residues. The CDR3 protein is CASSDSPTSGGYNEQFF. In DNA form, the CDR3 reads TGTGCCAGCAGTGACTCCCCGACTAGCGGGGGTTACAATGAGCAGTTCTTC.

To note about this clonotype: The junction does not match germline at one end; this may be a read error. The chain carries TRBV6-2 or TRBV6-3 and TRBJ2-3; TRBD1 aligns across 9 bases. The CDR3 has 16 amino acids. Per germline, CDR1 MNHEY and CDR2 SVGEGT. CDR3 nucleotide sequence: TGTGCCAGCAGGGCCTTGTGGACAGGGGTCACAGATACGAAGTATTTT. Encoded protein: CASRALWTGVTDTKYF.

This clonotype was counted ten times or more. The chain has TRBV7-3 and TRBJ1-1; 8 nucleotides match TRBD1. V was pared by 5 bases and J by 0 bases, with 5 bases of the junction left unmatched. CDR3 size: 15 residues. The germline V gene has CDR1 SGHTA and CDR2 FQGTGA. Here the CDR3 reads CASSPRQGMNTEAFF. The CDR3 DNA reads as TGTGCCAGCAGCCCTAGACAGGGGATGAACACTGAAGCTTTCTTT.

This clonotype was observed a handful of times. The gene calls are TRBV3-1 and TRBJ1-1, with D unclear. Germline V gene sequence: CDR1 LGHDT, CDR2 YNNKEL (reference sequence). V was shortened by 4 bases and J by 0 bases, with 15 bases between the two germline ends. The CDR3 runs to 16 residues. CDR3 in amino acids: CASSPPRALMNTEAFF. CDR3 in DNA: TGTGCCAGCAGCCCTCCGAGGGCCCTCATGAACACTGAAGCTTTCTTT.

This clonotype appeared a few times. Possible read error: a much larger clone is one base away. The conserved phenylalanine or tryptophan is not found at the CDR3 terminus, so this likely reflects a read error. V and J are TRBV7-9 and TRBJ2-3, with D uncertain. Germline CDR1 SEHNR, CDR2 FQNEAQ (reference sequence). Trimming pared 1 base from V and 6 bases from J, leaving 8 bases between. The CDR3 contains 13 residues. CDR3 sequence reads: CASSLEGPDTQYL. CDR3 bases: TGTGCCAGCAGCTTAGAGGGTCCGGATACGCAGTATCTT.